These 24 T cell receptor beta chains were sequenced from one sample in a study of blood T cell repertoires in COVID-19. Generated by immunoSEQ multiplex PCR, the TCRdb table keeps only in-frame clones and is missing some. The sample consists of about 250,000 clones, about 86% of them appearing once. The sample comprised peripheral blood. The source of these receptors is a man aged 80 or over with acute or convalescent COVID-19.

V usage is TRBV5-6 and J usage is TRBJ1-3; maybe TRBD1 (5 bases). V shed 0 bases and J shed 5 bases, with 12 bases lying between them. Germline V CDR1 and CDR2: SGHDT, YYEEEE. The CDR3 spans 15 residues. The CDR3 region is CASSLAKGLRNTIYF. For the CDR3, the DNA is TGTGCCAGCAGCTTGGCCAAGGGACTAAGAAACACCATATATTTT.

The chain has TRBV19 and TRBJ1-4, with D perhaps matching TRBD1 (6 bases). The length of the CDR3 is 13 residues. V lost 6 bases, J lost 5 bases, and 10 bases lay in between. Germline CDR1 LNHDA, CDR2 SQIVND (reference sequence). Here the CDR3 reads CASSGQTNEKLFF. DNA of the CDR3: TGTGCCAGTAGCGGACAGACGAATGAAAAACTGTTTTTT. Full variable domain (remainder filled in from reference TRBV19 and TRBJ1-4): DGGITQSPKYLFRKEGQNVTLSCEQNLNHDAMYWYRQDPGQGLRLIYYSQIVNDFQKGDIAEGYSVSREKKESFPLTVTSAQKNPTAFYLCASSGQTNEKLFFGSGTQLSVL.

This sequence joins TRBV2 and TRBJ2-5; possible D gene TRBD2, 5 bases. Trimming took 6 bases from V and 2 from J, leaving 7 bases between them. Germline V lookup: CDR1 SNHLY, CDR2 FYNNEI. This CDR3 comprises 12 residues. The CDR3 here is CASRREQETQYF. Here the CDR3 DNA reads TGTGCCAGCAGGAGGGAACAAGAGACCCAGTACTTC.

V and J are TRBV5-1 and TRBJ2-2, with 7 nucleotides matching TRBD2. This CDR3 contains 14 residues. The V segment lost 7 bases and the J segment 1 base; nucleotides outside the gene matches: 4. Germline CDR1 and CDR2: SGHRS and YFSETQ. The CDR3, as DNA: TGCGCCAGCGCTAGGGAGGGGAACACCGGGGAGCTGTTTTTT. It is translated as CASAREGNTGELFF.

The V call is TRBV6-5, the J call TRBJ1-3; weak D call: TRBD1 (6 bases). CDR3 length: 15 amino acids. The V gene's germline CDR1 is MNHEY and CDR2 SVGAGI. V lost 7 bases and J lost 0, with 13 bases in between. The CDR3 spells CASTPRQASGNTIYF. CDR3 bases: TGTGCCAGCACTCCCAGACAGGCCTCTGGAAACACCATATATTTT.

The V gene is TRBV28, the J gene TRBJ2-1; no definite D call. Trimming stripped 6 bases from V and 4 bases from J, with 13 bases between. CDR1 MDHEN and CDR2 SYDVKM come from the germline V gene. CDR3 length: 14 amino acids. The CDR3 sequence is CASRVGSKYNEQFF. CDR3 nucleotides: TGTGCCAGCAGGGTCGGGTCTAAATACAATGAGCAGTTCTTC.

V gene TRBV5-4 combines with J gene TRBJ1-1; 7 bases are a match to TRBD1. The CDR3 has 15 residues. CDR1 is SGHNT, CDR2 YYREEE, per germline (reference sequence). V trimming: 4 bases; J trimming: 1 base; junction bases outside the gene matches: 7. CDR3 loop: CASSTDRATNTEAFF. In DNA form, the CDR3 reads TGTGCCAGCAGCACTGACAGGGCAACGAACACTGAAGCTTTCTTT.

In this sample, this clone turned up a few times. V usage is TRBV5-8 and J usage is TRBJ2-5; 7 nucleotides agree with TRBD1. Germline V gene lookup returns CDR1 SGHTS and CDR2 YDEGEE. J lost 1 base, V lost 0 bases, and 3 bases had no gene match. This CDR3 has 15 amino acids. The CDR3, as DNA: TGTGCCAGCAGCTTGGGTCCAGGGGGCCAAGAGACCCAGTACTTC. This translates into CASSLGPGGQETQYF.

The chain couples TRBV6-5 to TRBJ1-5, with 8 nucleotides matching TRBD1. The CDR3 covers 14 residues. Germline CDR1 MNHEY, CDR2 SVGAGI. The trim removed 7 bases at V and 11 bases at J, leaving 13 bases unmatched. The DNA of the CDR3 is TGTGCCAGCACCTCAGGGGGCCCGGGGGAGTCCCAGCATTTT. Its protein product is CASTSGGPGESQHF.

The J gene is TRBJ1-1, the V gene TRBV3-1 (or the pseudogene TRBV3-2); possibly TRBD1 for D (5 bases). The CDR3 extends over 15 amino acids. Germline V gene data show CDR1 as LGHDT and CDR2 as YNNKEL (reference sequence). V gave up 4 bases and J gave up 5 bases, with 17 bases separating them. This CDR3 is CASSLAAGGETEAFF. The CDR3 region has the DNA TGTGCCAGCAGCCTAGCGGCGGGAGGGGAGACTGAAGCTTTCTTT.

The sample holds a few counts of this clone. The CDR3 nucleotides are TGTGCCAGCAGCTTGGCTGGACAGGGGGCGCGAACCATATATTTT. Its translation: CASSLAGQGARTIYF. The chain employs TRBV7-9 and TRBJ1-3; 11 bases are shared with TRBD1. Per germline, CDR1 SEHNR and CDR2 FQNEAQ (reference sequence). The CDR3 is made up of 15 amino acids. Trimming removed 3 bases from V and 10 bases from J; junction bases left unmatched: 8.

This rearrangement joins TRBV29-1 to TRBJ1-1; TRBD1 might be the D (6 bases). The CDR3 length is 14 residues. The germline V gene encodes CDR1 SQVTM and CDR2 ANQGSEA. The V gene lost 4 bases and the J gene lost 6 bases, with 18 bases spanning the gap. In DNA form, the CDR3 reads TGCAGCGTTGTTCGCAGGGGTTTAAGAGCTGAAGCTTTCTTT. This codes for CSVVRRGLRAEAFF.

This clone was found once. This chain uses TRBV19 with TRBJ1-5; no definite D call. CDR1 is LNHDA and CDR2 is SQIVND in the germline V gene (reference sequence). The CDR3 is made up of 13 amino acids. The ends were cut back, 1 base at V and 6 bases at J, with 7 bases in the middle. CDR3 region: CASSIVLSQPQHF. CDR3 DNA sequence: TGTGCCAGTAGTATAGTTTTGAGTCAGCCCCAGCATTTT.

This clone is classed as large. V usage is TRBV5-6 and J usage is TRBJ2-5, with a possible D match to TRBD2 (7 bases). Trimming took 3 bases from V and 4 from J, leaving 13 bases between them. CDR1 and CDR2 (germline): SGHDT, YYEEEE. The CDR3 runs 14 residues. The DNA for the CDR3 is TGTGCCAGCAGCTCAGGGGCGGGGGTAGAGACCCAGTACTTC. Translating gives CASSSGAGVETQYF.

The chain has TRBV2 and TRBJ1-4, with a possible D match to TRBD1 (6 bases). CDR1 and CDR2 (germline): SNHLY, FYNNEI. The ends were cut back, 6 bases at V and 10 bases at J, with 24 bases in the middle. The CDR3 is 16 residues long. This CDR3 is CASRDARKGDIGKLFF. For the CDR3, the DNA is TGTGCCAGCAGAGACGCCCGAAAGGGGGATATTGGAAAACTGTTTTTT.

This clone was seen once. The V gene is TRBV6-5, the J gene TRBJ1-2; 12 nucleotides align to TRBD1. This CDR3 has 14 amino acids. CDR1 and CDR2 from the germline V gene are MNHEY and SVGAGI. V dropped 10 bases and J dropped 3; count of bases not matched to a gene: 6. CDR3 DNA sequence: TGTGCCAACGGGGGGACAGGGGGCGACTATGGCTACACCTTC. As protein: CANGGTGGDYGYTF.

This chain connects TRBV5-1 to TRBJ2-3; 12 bases fit TRBD2. CDR1 and CDR2 (germline): SGHRS, YFSETQ. Trimming took 4 bases from V and 2 from J; bases not matched to a gene: 11. The CDR3 sequence is 18 residues long. The CDR3 DNA reads as TGCGCCAGCAGCCCTCCCTCTAGCGGGGGGGCTTTCACAGATACGCAGTATTTT. This sequence encodes CASSPPSSGGAFTDTQYF.

A few counts support this clone. In DNA form, the CDR3 reads TGTGCCAGCAGTTTTGGCGGGGCCCCGAGTTCGCAGTACTTC. Translation: CASSFGGAPSSQYF. The chain uses TRBV27 and TRBJ2-7, with a possible D match to TRBD2 (6 bases). CDR3 length: 14 residues. The germline V gene encodes CDR1 MNHEY and CDR2 SMNVEV (reference sequence). The ends were cut back, 3 bases at V and 9 bases at J, with 18 bases in the middle.

CDR3 residues: CASSPVHTANTGELFF. The DNA for the CDR3 is TGTGCCAGCTCACCCGTACATACAGCGAACACCGGGGAGCTGTTTTTT. The chain is built from TRBV18 and TRBJ2-2; D is unresolved. V was cut by 3 bases and J by 0 bases, with 11 bases left in between. Germline V gene lookup returns CDR1 KGHSH and CDR2 LQKENI. CDR3 size: 16 residues.

This sequence joins TRBV6-5 and TRBJ2-7, with a weak D call TRBD1 (6 bases). Germline CDR1 reads MNHEY; CDR2 reads SVGAGI. The CDR3 has 13 amino acids. V was pared by 6 bases and J by 2 bases, with 11 bases between. Here the CDR3 reads CASRPGTPYEQYF. The CDR3 nucleotides are TGTGCCAGCAGGCCCGGGACACCCTACGAGCAGTACTTC.

CDR3 nucleotide sequence: TGTGCCAGCAGCTTGGACAGACTATCTGGAAACACCATATATTTT. Protein sequence: CASSLDRLSGNTIYF. This chain connects TRBV7-2 to TRBJ1-3; D is possibly TRBD1 (6 bases). CDR3 length: 15 residues. CDR1 SGHTA and CDR2 FQGNSA come from the germline V gene. Trimming pared 3 bases from V and 1 base from J, leaving 10 bases between.

This chain links TRBV3-1 (or the pseudogene TRBV3-2) with TRBJ2-5, with 9 bases aligning to TRBD1. J gave up 3 bases and V 4 bases, and 3 bases lay outside the gene matches. From germline, CDR1 is LGHDT and CDR2 YNNKEL (reference sequence). This CDR3 is built from 14 residues. Written as DNA, the CDR3 is TGTGCCAGCAGCCCCCGGACAGGGGAAGAGACCCAGTACTTC. It specifies CASSPRTGEETQYF.

This clone was recorded only once. This chain connects TRBV5-1 to TRBJ2-3, with 7 nucleotides matching TRBD2. Germline CDR1 and CDR2: SGHRS and YFSETQ. This CDR3 is 18 amino acids long. Trimming took 5 bases from V and 0 from J; bases not matched to a gene: 15. This CDR3 is CASSPNPPGLPSTDTQYF. As DNA, the CDR3 is TGCGCCAGCAGTCCCAATCCCCCGGGACTACCTAGCACAGATACGCAGTATTTT.

CDR3: CASSPTLETQYF. CDR3 nucleotides: TGTGCCAGCAGTCCTACTTTGGAGACCCAGTACTTC. The V and J genes are TRBV28 and TRBJ2-5; D remains unclear. The CDR3 extends over 12 amino acids. CDR1 and CDR2 from the germline V gene are MDHEN and SYDVKM. V dropped 5 bases and J dropped 5 bases, with 9 bases sitting between them.